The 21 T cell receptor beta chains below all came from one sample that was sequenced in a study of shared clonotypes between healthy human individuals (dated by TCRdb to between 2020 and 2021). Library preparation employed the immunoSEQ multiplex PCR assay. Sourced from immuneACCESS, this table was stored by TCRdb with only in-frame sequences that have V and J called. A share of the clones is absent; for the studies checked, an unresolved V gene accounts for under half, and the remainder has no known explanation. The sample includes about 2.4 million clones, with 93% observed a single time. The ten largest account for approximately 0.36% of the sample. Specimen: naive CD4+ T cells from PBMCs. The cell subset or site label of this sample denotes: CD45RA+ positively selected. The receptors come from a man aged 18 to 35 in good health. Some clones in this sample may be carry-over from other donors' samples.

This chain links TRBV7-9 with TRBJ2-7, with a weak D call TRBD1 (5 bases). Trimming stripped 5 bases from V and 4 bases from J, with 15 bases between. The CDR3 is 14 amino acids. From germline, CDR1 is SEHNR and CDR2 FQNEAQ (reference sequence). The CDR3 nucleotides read TGTGCCAGCAGCCAATGGGAAGGGGATTACGAGCAGTACTTC. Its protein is CASSQWEGDYEQYF.

CDR3 DNA: TGTGCCAGCAGCGTGGGAGACTTCTCCTACGAGCAGTACTTC. Its translation is CASSVGDFSYEQYF. The gene calls are TRBV9 and TRBJ2-7, with a possible D match to TRBD2 (5 bases). Trimming removed 2 bases at V and 0 bases at J, with 9 bases between. The CDR3 length is 14 residues. The germline gives CDR1 SGDLS, CDR2 YYNGEE.

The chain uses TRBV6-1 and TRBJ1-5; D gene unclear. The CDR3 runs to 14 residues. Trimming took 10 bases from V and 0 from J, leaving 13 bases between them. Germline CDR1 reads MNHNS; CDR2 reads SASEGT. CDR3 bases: TGTGCCATCGGGCAGGATTATAGCAATCAGCCCCAGCATTTT. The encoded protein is CAIGQDYSNQPQHF.

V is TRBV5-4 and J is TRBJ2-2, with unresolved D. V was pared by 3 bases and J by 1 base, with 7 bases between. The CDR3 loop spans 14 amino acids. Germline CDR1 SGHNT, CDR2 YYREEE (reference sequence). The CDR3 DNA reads TGTGCCAGCAGCTCCAGCGAGAACACCGGGGAGCTGTTTTTT. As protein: CASSSSENTGELFF.

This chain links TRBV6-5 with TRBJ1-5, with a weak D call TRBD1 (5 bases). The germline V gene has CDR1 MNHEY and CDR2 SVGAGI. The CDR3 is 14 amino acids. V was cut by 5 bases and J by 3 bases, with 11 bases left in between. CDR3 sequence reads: CASSRGATNQPQHF. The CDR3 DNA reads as TGTGCCAGCAGTCGAGGGGCAACCAATCAGCCCCAGCATTTT.

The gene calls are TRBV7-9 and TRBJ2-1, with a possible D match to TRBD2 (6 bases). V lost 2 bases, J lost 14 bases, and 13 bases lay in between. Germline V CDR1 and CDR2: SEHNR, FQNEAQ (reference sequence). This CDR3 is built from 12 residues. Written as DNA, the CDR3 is TGTGCCAGCAGCTTAACGGAGGGTAGCGAGTTCTTC. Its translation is CASSLTEGSEFF.

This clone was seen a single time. The CDR3 DNA reads as TGTGCCAGCAGCTTTAAATGGCTAGCGGGCAGCGAGCAGTACTTC. Its translation: CASSFKWLAGSEQYF. The V call is TRBV11-2, the J call TRBJ2-7; 8 bases agree with TRBD2. Trimming took 3 bases from V and 6 from J; bases not matched to a gene: 10. In germline, CDR1 is SGHAT, CDR2 FQNNGV. This CDR3 contains 15 residues.

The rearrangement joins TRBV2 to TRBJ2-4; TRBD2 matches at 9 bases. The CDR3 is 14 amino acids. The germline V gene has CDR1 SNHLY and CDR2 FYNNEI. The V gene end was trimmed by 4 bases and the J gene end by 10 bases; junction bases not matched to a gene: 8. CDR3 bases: TGTGCCAGCAGTGTCTTGGTAGCGGGAGAAATTCAGTACTTC. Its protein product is CASSVLVAGEIQYF.

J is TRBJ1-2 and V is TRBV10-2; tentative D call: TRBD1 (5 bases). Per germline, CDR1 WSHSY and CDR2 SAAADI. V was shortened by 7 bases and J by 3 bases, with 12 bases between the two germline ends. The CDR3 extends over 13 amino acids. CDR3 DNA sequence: TGCGCCAGCATTGCAGGGAGGGACTATGGCTACACCTTC. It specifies CASIAGRDYGYTF.

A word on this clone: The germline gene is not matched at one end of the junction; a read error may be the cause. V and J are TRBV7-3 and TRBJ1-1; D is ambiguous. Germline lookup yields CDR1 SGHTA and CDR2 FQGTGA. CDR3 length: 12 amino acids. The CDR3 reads CASSLTVGGLVF. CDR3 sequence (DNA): TGTGCCAGCAGCTTAACAGTCGGAGGACTGGTCTTT.

CDR3 DNA: TGCGCCAGCAGCTTACTAGCGGGAGGGGAGGATGAGCAGTTCTTC. The encoded protein is CASSLLAGGEDEQFF. The rearrangement uses TRBV5-1 and TRBJ2-1, with 13 positions matching TRBD2. The germline V gene has CDR1 SGHRS and CDR2 YFSETQ. V lost 2 bases, J lost 8 bases, and 4 bases stayed unmatched. The CDR3 is made up of 15 amino acids.

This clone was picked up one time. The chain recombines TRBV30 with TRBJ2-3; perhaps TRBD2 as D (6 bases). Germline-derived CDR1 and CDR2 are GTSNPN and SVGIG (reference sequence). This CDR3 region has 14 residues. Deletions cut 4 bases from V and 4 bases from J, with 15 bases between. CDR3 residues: CAWTGTGAADTQYF. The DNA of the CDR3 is TGTGCCTGGACCGGGACTGGGGCCGCAGATACGCAGTATTTT.

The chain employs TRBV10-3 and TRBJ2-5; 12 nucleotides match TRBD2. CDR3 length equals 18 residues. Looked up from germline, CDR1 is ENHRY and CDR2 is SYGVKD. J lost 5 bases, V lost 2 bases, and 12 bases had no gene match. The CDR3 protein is CAISEPKGLAGGGETQYF. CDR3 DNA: TGTGCCATCAGTGAGCCGAAGGGACTAGCGGGCGGAGGGGAGACCCAGTACTTC.

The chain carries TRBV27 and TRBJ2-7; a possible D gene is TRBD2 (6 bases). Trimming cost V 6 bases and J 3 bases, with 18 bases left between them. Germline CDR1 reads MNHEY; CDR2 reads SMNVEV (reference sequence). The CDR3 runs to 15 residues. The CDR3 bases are TGTGCCAGCAGCTGGGGGGTTGGGGCAATCTACGAGCAGTACTTC. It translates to CASSWGVGAIYEQYF.

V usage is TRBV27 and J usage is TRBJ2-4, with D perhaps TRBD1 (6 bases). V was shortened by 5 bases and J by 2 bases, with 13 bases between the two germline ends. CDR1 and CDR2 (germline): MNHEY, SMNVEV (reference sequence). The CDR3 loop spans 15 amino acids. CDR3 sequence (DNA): TGTGCCAGCAGTAAGGAAGGGGGACCCAAAAACATTCAGTACTTC. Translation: CASSKEGGPKNIQYF.

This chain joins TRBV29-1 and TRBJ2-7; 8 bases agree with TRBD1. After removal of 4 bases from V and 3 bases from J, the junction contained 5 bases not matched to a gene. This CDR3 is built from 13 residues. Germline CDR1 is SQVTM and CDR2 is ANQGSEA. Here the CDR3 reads CSVGPDRGYEQYF. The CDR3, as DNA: TGCAGCGTTGGACCCGACAGGGGCTACGAGCAGTACTTC.

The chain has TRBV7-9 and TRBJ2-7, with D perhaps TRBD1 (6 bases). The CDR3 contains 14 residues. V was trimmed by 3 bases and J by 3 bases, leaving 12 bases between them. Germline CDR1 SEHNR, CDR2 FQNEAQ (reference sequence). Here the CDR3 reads CASSFNREYYEQYF. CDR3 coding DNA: TGTGCCAGCAGCTTTAACAGGGAATACTACGAGCAGTACTTC.

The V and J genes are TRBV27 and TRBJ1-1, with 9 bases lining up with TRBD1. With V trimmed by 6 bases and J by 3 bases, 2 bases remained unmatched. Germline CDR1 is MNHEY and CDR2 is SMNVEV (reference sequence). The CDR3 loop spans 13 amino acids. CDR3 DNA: TGTGCCAGCAGGAGACAGGGGGACACTGAAGCTTTCTTT. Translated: CASRRQGDTEAFF.

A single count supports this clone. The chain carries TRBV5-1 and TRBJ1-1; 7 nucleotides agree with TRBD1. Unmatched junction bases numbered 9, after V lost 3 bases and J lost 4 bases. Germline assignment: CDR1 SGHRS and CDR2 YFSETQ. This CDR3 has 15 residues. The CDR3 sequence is CASSSATGTFTEAFF. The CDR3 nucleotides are TGCGCCAGCAGCTCCGCGACAGGGACGTTCACTGAAGCTTTCTTT.

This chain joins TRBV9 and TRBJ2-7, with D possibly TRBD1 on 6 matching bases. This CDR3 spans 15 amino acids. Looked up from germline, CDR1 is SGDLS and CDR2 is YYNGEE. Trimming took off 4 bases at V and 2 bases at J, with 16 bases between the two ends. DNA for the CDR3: TGTGCCAGCAGCCCAGGGGTCGGACAGCCCTACGAGCAGTACTTC. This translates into CASSPGVGQPYEQYF.

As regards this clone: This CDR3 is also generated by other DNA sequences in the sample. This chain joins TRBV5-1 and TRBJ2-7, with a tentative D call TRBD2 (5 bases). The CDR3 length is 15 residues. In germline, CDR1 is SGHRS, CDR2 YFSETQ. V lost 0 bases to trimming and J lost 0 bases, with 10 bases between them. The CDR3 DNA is TGCGCCAGCAGCTTGGCGGGATCGGGCTCCTACGAGCAGTACTTC. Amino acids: CASSLAGSGSYEQYF. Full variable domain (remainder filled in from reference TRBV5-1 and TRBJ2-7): KAGVTQTPRYLIKTRGQQVTLSCSPISGHRSVSWYQQTPGQGLQFLFEYFSETQRNKGNFPGRFSGRQFSNSRSEMNVSTLELGDSALYLCASSLAGSGSYEQYFGPGTRLTVT.